The present T cell receptor (beta chain) was sequenced within a study of blood T cell repertoires in COVID-19. V dropped 6 bases and J dropped 3; count of bases not matched to a gene: 7. The CDR3 contains 14 residues. Germline V gene sequence: CDR1 SGHRS, CDR2 YFSETQ. Here immunoSEQ multiplex PCR was the method, and the copy in TCRdb shows in-frame clones only, minus some. In the table there are more than 150,000 clones, over 80% of which are singletons. The receptor was derived from a young woman with acute or convalescent COVID-19. V usage is TRBV5-1 and J usage is TRBJ2-3, with 7 positions matching TRBD2. Sequencing was done on a sample of peripheral blood. The CDR3: CASKGGSPTDTQYF. In DNA, the CDR3 is TGCGCCAGCAAGGGCGGGAGTCCGACAGATACGCAGTATTTT.